This T cell receptor (beta chain) was found in a study of T-cell reconstitution after alpha-beta-depleted transplantation in children. Molecular barcoding with unique molecular identifiers was used for the TCRbeta library. TCRdb passed the PCR reads through MiXCR, listing each CDR3 protein once. The table shows 250,000 to 300,000 distinct CDR3 sequences, with 9.9% occurring only once. Germline V CDR1 and CDR2: SGHTA, FQGNSA. V gave up 1 base and J gave up 3 bases, with 5 bases separating them. CDR3 size: 13 residues. This clonotype was recorded a few times. The sample consisted of PBMCs from the stem cell graft donor, taken from the stem cell graft. This TCR derives from a human donor who donated a stem cell graft to a child with SCID. The J gene is TRBJ2-3, the V gene TRBV7-2; no firm D call. CDR3: CASSLVWTDTQYF. CDR3 nucleotide sequence: TGTGCCAGCAGCTTAGTATGGACAGATACGCAGTATTTT.